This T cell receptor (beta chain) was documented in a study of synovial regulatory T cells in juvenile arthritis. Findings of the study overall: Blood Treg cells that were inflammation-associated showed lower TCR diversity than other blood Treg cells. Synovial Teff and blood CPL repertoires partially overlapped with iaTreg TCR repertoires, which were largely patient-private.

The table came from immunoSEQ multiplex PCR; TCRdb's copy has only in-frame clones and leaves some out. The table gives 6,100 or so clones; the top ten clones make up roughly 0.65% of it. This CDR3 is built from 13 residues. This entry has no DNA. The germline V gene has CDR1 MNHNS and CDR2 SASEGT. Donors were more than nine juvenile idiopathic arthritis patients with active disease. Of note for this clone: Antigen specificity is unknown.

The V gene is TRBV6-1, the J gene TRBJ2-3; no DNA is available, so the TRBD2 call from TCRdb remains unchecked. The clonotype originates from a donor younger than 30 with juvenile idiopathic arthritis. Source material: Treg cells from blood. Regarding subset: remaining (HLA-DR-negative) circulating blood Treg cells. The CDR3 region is CASSGLQMDTQYF.